The subject of this entry is one T cell receptor beta chain. The antigen remains undetermined. The investigators amplified TCR beta CDR3 regions from RNA transcripts. The HTBI primer set was used in a first-round RT-PCR of the TCR CDR3. TCRdb reanalysed the multiplex PCR reads using MiXCR and keeps one entry per CDR3 protein. The table includes fewer than 900,000 distinct CDR3 sequences, roughly 20% detected once. The data originate from a study of T cells in Graves' hyperthyroidism and ophthalmopathy. Study-level points and caveats: Researchers found most expanded thyroid clonotypes above 0.001 in blood as well. The model anticipated ophthalmopathy a median around six months pre-onset.

Each diagnosis was grounded in clinical symptoms, serum thyroxine and TRAb, thyroid ultrasound, and orbital computed tomography. Predating any ophthalmopathy symptoms, the blood sample was taken at first hyperthyroidism diagnosis. Germline V CDR1 and CDR2: ENHRY, SYGVKD. This CDR3 contains 12 residues. V lost 10 bases and J lost 2, with 11 bases in between. Input material: blood. The TCR sequence derives from a woman in her forties or fifties with Graves' hyperthyroidism that later progressed to Graves' ophthalmopathy. The chain employs TRBV10-3 and TRBJ1-2; D is ambiguous. CDR3 residues: CATHRENYGYTF. The CDR3 nucleotides read TGTGCCACACACCGGGAGAACTATGGCTACACCTTC.